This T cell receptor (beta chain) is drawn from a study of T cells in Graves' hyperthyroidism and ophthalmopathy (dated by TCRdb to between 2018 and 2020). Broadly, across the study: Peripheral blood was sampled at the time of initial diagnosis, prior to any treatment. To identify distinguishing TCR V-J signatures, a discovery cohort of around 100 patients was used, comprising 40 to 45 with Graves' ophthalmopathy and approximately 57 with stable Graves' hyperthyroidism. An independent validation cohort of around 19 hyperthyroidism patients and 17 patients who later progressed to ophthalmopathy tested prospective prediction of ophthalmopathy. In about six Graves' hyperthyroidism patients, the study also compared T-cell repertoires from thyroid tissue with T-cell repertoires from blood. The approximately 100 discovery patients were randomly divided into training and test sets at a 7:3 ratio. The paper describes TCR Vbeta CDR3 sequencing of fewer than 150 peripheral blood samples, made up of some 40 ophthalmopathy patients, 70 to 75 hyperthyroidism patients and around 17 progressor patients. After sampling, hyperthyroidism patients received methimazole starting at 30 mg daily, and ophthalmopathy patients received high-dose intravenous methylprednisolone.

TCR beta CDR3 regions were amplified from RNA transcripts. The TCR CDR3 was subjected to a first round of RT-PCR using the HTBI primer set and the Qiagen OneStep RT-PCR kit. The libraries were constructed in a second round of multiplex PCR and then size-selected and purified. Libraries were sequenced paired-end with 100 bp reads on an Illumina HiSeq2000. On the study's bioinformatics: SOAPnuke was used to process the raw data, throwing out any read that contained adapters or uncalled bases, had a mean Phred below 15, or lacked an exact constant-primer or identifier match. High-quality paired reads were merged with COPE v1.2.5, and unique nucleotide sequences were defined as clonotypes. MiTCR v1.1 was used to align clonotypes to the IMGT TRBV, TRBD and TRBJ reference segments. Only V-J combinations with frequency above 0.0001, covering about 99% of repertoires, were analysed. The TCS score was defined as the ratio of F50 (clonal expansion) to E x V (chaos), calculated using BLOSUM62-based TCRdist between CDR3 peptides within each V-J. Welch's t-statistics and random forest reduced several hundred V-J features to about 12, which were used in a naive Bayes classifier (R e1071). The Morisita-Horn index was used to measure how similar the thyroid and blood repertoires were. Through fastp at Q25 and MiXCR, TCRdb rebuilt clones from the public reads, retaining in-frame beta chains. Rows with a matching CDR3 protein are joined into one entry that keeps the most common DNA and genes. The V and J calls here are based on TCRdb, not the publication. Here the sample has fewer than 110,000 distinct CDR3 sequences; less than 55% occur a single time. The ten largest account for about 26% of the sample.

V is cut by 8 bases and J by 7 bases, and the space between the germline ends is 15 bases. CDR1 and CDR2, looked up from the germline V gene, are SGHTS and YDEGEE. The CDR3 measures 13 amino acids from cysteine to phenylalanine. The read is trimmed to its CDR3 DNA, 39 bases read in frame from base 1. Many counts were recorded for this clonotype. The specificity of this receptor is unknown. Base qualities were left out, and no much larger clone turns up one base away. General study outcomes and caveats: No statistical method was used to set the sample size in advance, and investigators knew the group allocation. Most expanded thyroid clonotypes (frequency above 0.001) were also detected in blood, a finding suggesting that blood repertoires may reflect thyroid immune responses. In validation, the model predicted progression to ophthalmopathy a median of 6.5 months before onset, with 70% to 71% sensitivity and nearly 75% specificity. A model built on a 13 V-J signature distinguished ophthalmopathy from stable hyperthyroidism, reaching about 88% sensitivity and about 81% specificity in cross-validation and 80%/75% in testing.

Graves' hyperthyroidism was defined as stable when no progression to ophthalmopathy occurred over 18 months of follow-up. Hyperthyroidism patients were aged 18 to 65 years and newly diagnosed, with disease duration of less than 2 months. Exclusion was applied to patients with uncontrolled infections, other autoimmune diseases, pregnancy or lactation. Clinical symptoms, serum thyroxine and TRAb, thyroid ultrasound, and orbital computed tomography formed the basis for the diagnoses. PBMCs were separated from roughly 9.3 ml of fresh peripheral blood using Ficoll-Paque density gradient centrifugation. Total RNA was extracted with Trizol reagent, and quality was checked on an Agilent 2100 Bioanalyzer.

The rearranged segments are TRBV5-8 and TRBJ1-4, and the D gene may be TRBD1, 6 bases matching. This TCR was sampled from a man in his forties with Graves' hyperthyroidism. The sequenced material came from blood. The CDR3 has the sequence CARNRVVCEKLFF. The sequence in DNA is TGTGCCAGGAACAGGGTAGTGTGTGAAAAACTGTTTTTT.